Listed here are 10 T cell receptor beta chains from one sample, sequenced in a study of T cell repertoires in cytomegalovirus infection. TCRdb redid the calling of the reads with MiXCR, one entry per CDR3 protein. The sample holds some 150,000 distinct CDR3 sequences, about a quarter seen once. The sequencing input was PBMCs. These receptors were collected from a human donor in good health (CMV status not recorded). Some clones in this sample may be carry-over from other donors' samples.

The chain carries TRBV7-6 and TRBJ2-1; D call uncertain. V lost 1 base and J 5 bases, leaving 15 bases between the germline ends. Germline V gene sequence: CDR1 SGHVS, CDR2 FNYEAQ. The length of the CDR3 is 16 residues. As DNA, the CDR3 is TGTGCCAGCAGCTTAGGAGGCCCTCGAACCAACAATGAGCAGTTCTTC. Its translation: CASSLGGPRTNNEQFF.

There are many counts of this clonotype. This chain joins TRBV6-2 or TRBV6-3 and TRBJ2-3, with D tentatively TRBD2 (7 bases). Germline CDR1 MNHEY, CDR2 SVGEGT. CDR3 size: 14 residues. Trimming removed 2 bases at V and 5 bases at J, with 11 bases between. The CDR3 DNA is TGTGCCAGCAGTTACGGACTAGGGGGAGATACGCAGTATTTT. It codes for CASSYGLGGDTQYF.

This clonotype was counted a few times. This chain connects TRBV11-2 to TRBJ2-3, with D unclear. Germline values: CDR1 SGHAT, CDR2 FQNNGV. V shed 0 bases and J shed 6 bases, with 13 bases lying between them. This CDR3 comprises 15 residues. For the CDR3, the DNA is TGTGCCAGCAGCTTAGAAGAGGCCATGCGGGATACGCAGTATTTT. It translates to CASSLEEAMRDTQYF.

In regard to this clonotype: This may be a read error, as it is one base from a much larger clone. J is TRBJ2-7 and V is TRBV7-8, with D perhaps being TRBD1 or TRBD2 (5 bases each). The CDR3 loop spans 14 amino acids. The V end lost 5 bases, the J end lost 2 bases, and 13 bases lay between the germline ends. CDR1 and CDR2 from the germline V gene are SGHVS and FQNEAQ. This CDR3 is CASSTRRGPYEQYF. The CDR3 DNA is TGTGCCAGCAGCACCCGACGGGGCCCCTACGAGCAGTACTTC.

The gene calls are TRBV19 and TRBJ2-2; no clear D gene. V was pared by 3 bases and J by 2 bases, with 7 bases between. Germline CDR1 is LNHDA and CDR2 is SQIVND (reference sequence). The CDR3 is 14 amino acids. CDR3 DNA: TGTGCCAGTAGTATCCCTCATAACACCGGGGAGCTGTTTTTT. As protein: CASSIPHNTGELFF. Looking up the rest from reference TRBV19 and TRBJ2-2 gives the full variable domain: DGGITQSPKYLFRKEGQNVTLSCEQNLNHDAMYWYRQDPGQGLRLIYYSQIVNDFQKGDIAEGYSVSREKKESFPLTVTSAQKNPTAFYLCASSIPHNTGELFFGEGSRLTVL.

This chain connects TRBV7-9 to TRBJ1-2; the D is unclear. Between the trimmed V and J ends, which lost 4 bases and 3 bases, there was a span of 21 bases. This CDR3 comprises 17 residues. Germline V gene sequence: CDR1 SEHNR, CDR2 FQNEAQ (reference sequence). Here the CDR3 DNA reads TGTGCCAGCAGCTCTGAGGTCGGCGGGTCGGGAGACTATGGCTACACCTTC. Residues: CASSSEVGGSGDYGYTF. The variable domain in full, with the rest retrieved from reference TRBV7-9 and TRBJ1-2, is DTGVSQNPRHKITKRGQNVTFRCDPISEHNRLYWYRQTLGQGPEFLTYFQNEAQLEKSRLLSDRFSAERPKGSFSTLEIQRTEQGDSAMYLCASSSEVGGSGDYGYTFGSGTRLTVV.

The chain combines TRBV5-4 with TRBJ2-2; 7 bases are shared with TRBD2. The CDR3 is 13 amino acids. Germline V CDR1 and CDR2: SGHNT, YYREEE (reference sequence). The trim removed 7 bases at V and 2 bases at J, leaving 2 bases unmatched. The CDR3 region has the DNA TGTGCCAGCCGGGACTATAACACCGGGGAGCTGTTTTTT. Residues: CASRDYNTGELFF.

This clonotype has ten or more counts. This rearrangement joins TRBV6-2 or TRBV6-3 to TRBJ2-7; either TRBD1 or TRBD2 may fit D (5 bases each). There are 14 residues in the CDR3. With 7 bases removed from V and 0 bases from J, the gap between germline ends came to 13 bases. Germline V gene data show CDR1 as MNHEY and CDR2 as SVGEGT. The CDR3 nucleotides are TGTGCCAGCAAGGACGGGGCCGACTCCTACGAGCAGTACTTC. As protein: CASKDGADSYEQYF.

This clonotype has ten or more counts. This chain links TRBV12-3 or TRBV12-4 with TRBJ1-1, with D hard to call. V lost 4 bases and J lost 1, with 10 bases in between. The CDR3 is 14 residues long. The CDR3 coding sequence is TGTGCCAGCAGTTCCCCGGGTCAGAACACTGAAGCTTTCTTT. Translation gives CASSSPGQNTEAFF.

This clonotype has at least ten counts. The chain carries TRBV7-6 and TRBJ2-6; 9 bases fit TRBD1. From germline, CDR1 is SGHVS and CDR2 FNYEAQ. The CDR3 loop spans 17 amino acids. The V gene end was trimmed by 3 bases and the J gene end by 3 bases; junction bases not matched to a gene: 6. CDR3 amino acids: CASSLGQGSLGANVLTF. CDR3 sequence (DNA): TGTGCCAGCAGCTTGGGACAGGGTAGCCTTGGGGCCAACGTCCTGACTTTC.